This TCR beta chain was observed in a study of shared clonotypes between healthy human individuals. The length of the CDR3 is 13 residues. Germline CDR1 is MGHRA and CDR2 is YSYEKL. The table came from immunoSEQ multiplex PCR; TCRdb's copy has only in-frame clones and leaves some out. The table shows 400,000 or so clones, with about 96% occurring only once. Turning to this clone: Relative to the germline gene, one junction end is altered; a read error may explain this.

Source material: memory CD8+ T cells sorted from blood. As to subset: CD45RO+ cells pooled with CCR7-negative TemRA cells. The receptor's source is a man aged 25 to 45 in good health. This chain uses TRBV4-1 with TRBJ1-1; TRBD1 is a possible D gene (5 bases). The CDR3 nucleotides read TGCGCCAGCAGCCAAGTACAAGGGACTGAGGCTTTCTTT. It yields the protein CASSQVQGTEAFF.